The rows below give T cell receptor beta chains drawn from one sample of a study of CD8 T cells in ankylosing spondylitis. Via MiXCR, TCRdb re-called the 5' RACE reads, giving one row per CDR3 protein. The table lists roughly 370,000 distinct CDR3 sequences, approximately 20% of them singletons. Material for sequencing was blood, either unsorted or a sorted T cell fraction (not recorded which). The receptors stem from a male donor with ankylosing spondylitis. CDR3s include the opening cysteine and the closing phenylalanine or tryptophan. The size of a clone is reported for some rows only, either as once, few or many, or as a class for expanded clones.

CDR3aa: CASSDREKLFYGYTF
v_gene: TRBV19
abundance: -

CDR3aa: CASSQDWLAGQETQYF
v_gene: TRBV4-1
abundance: few

CDR3aa: CASSTGTSVLREQYF
v_gene: TRBV28
abundance: few

CDR3aa: CASSFRAGVVDTQYF
v_gene: TRBV12-3/TRBV12-4
abundance: many

CDR3aa: CASSLSTGNQPQHF
v_gene: TRBV12-3/TRBV12-4
abundance: many

CDR3aa: CASSRTSGGTNEQFF
v_gene: TRBV2
abundance: -

CDR3aa: CASSSLEGKLFDGYTF
v_gene: TRBV28
abundance: -

CDR3aa: CSVVRDSTQGYTF
v_gene: TRBV29-1
abundance: few

CDR3aa: CASSLVAGEADTQYF
v_gene: TRBV7-2
abundance: -

CDR3aa: CASSFGGLYNEQFF
v_gene: TRBV12-3/TRBV12-4
abundance: -

CDR3aa: CASSLVAASSYEQYF
v_gene: TRBV7-2
abundance: -

CDR3aa: CASSSIPGLAGHNEQFF
v_gene: TRBV7-6
abundance: -

CDR3aa: CASSGGLAGNTDTQYF
v_gene: TRBV5-1
abundance: few

CDR3aa: CASSLWGGPYNEQFF
v_gene: TRBV27
abundance: few

CDR3aa: CASSRGHPYEQYF
v_gene: TRBV7-9
abundance: -